Listed here are 20 T cell receptor beta chains from one sample, sequenced in a study of T cell responses to AZD1222 COVID-19 vaccine (dated by TCRdb to the early 2020s). The library was produced with the immunoSEQ multiplex PCR assay. The clones in this table, taken by TCRdb from immuneACCESS, are in-frame only. Not every clone is retained; where verified, under half of the shortfall comes from an unresolved V gene, and the cause of the rest is unknown. The sample table holds more than 90,000 clones, of which 80% to 85% were seen once. Approximately 9.4% of the sample is in the top ten clones. The time point label here, explained by the study, means: baseline before first vaccination. The sequenced sample was peripheral blood, obtained on day 0 of AZD1222 vaccination. The receptors were gathered from an adult in good health.

V gene TRBV5-4 combines with J gene TRBJ2-5, with 13 nucleotides matching TRBD2. The trim removed 4 bases at V and 4 bases at J, leaving 7 bases unmatched. The CDR3 is made up of 16 amino acids. The germline gives CDR1 SGHNT, CDR2 YYREEE (reference sequence). The CDR3 spells CASSLRLAGGGETQYF. The CDR3 nucleotides read TGTGCCAGCAGCCTGCGACTAGCGGGGGGAGGAGAGACCCAGTACTTC.

This chain joins TRBV18 and TRBJ2-7; TRBD2 matches 11 bases. Germline V lookup: CDR1 KGHSH, CDR2 LQKENI. This CDR3 spans 16 amino acids. Losses at the gene ends were 6 bases for V and 1 base for J; bases not matched to a gene: 8. The CDR3 region has the DNA TGTGCCAGCTCCCTCGACGGGACTAGCGGATCCTACGAGCAGTACTTC. Its protein is CASSLDGTSGSYEQYF.

The V and J genes are TRBV28 and TRBJ1-1; D uncertain. Deletions cut 2 bases from V and 4 bases from J, with 5 bases between. CDR3 length: 12 residues. CDR1 is MDHEN, CDR2 SYDVKM, per germline. CDR3 nucleotide sequence: TGTGCCAGCAGTTTAGATTCCACTGAAGCTTTCTTT. Protein sequence: CASSLDSTEAFF. Full variable domain (outside the CDR3, taken from reference TRBV28 and TRBJ1-1): DVKVTQSSRYLVKRTGEKVFLECVQDMDHENMFWYRQDPGLGLRLIYFSYDVKMKEKGDIPEGYSVSREKKERFSLILESASTNQTSMYLCASSLDSTEAFFGQGTRLTVV.

This clone occurred a few times. This chain links TRBV7-9 with TRBJ1-6; 8 nucleotides match TRBD1. Trimming took 1 base from V and 7 from J; bases not matched to a gene: 3. Germline-derived CDR1 and CDR2 are SEHNR and FQNEAQ (reference sequence). The CDR3 consists of 15 residues. The CDR3 loop is CASSLVYRGNSPLHF. The CDR3 nucleotides read TGTGCCAGCAGCTTAGTCTACAGGGGGAATTCACCCCTCCACTTT.

CDR3 amino acids: CASSAPSSPLHF. CDR3 DNA: TGTGCCAGCAGTGCCCCTAGTTCACCCCTCCACTTT. The chain has TRBV25-1 and TRBJ1-6; no clear D. The CDR3 loop spans 12 amino acids. Germline values: CDR1 MGHDK, CDR2 SYGVNS. V dropped 4 bases and J dropped 9 bases, with 7 bases sitting between them.

Remarks on this clone: The sample holds other DNA sequences that translate to the same CDR3. This sequence joins TRBV5-1 and TRBJ2-1, with 8 bases lining up with TRBD2. V dropped 2 bases and J dropped 3; count of bases not matched to a gene: 1. Looked up from germline, CDR1 is SGHRS and CDR2 is YFSETQ. The CDR3 consists of 14 residues. The CDR3 here is CASSFLAGYNEQFF. DNA for the CDR3: TGCGCCAGCAGCTTCCTAGCGGGCTACAATGAGCAGTTCTTC.

The chain recombines TRBV18 with TRBJ1-5; no clear D. CDR1 and CDR2 (germline): KGHSH, LQKENI. The CDR3 is 12 residues long. The V gene lost 4 bases and the J gene lost 11 bases, with 12 bases spanning the gap. The CDR3 region has the DNA TGTGCCAGCTCACGGGTTTTTGAGGCCCAGCATTTT. Protein sequence: CASSRVFEAQHF.

CDR3 loop: CAWSPLGLNEKLFF. DNA of the CDR3: TGTGCCTGGAGCCCCCTAGGACTTAATGAAAAACTGTTTTTT. The chain couples TRBV30 to TRBJ1-4; no clear D gene. Trimming left V 3 bases short and J 4 bases short, with 12 bases between. CDR3 length: 14 amino acids. Germline CDR1 and CDR2: GTSNPN and SVGIG (reference sequence).

This rearrangement joins TRBV15 to TRBJ1-6; tentatively, D is TRBD1 (6 bases). The CDR3 is 14 residues long. Trimming left V 5 bases short and J 10 bases short, with 15 bases between. The germline CDR1 and CDR2 sequences are LNHNV and YYDKDF (reference sequence). The CDR3 loop is CATSEGGVVSPLHF. Here the CDR3 DNA reads TGTGCCACCAGCGAAGGGGGGGTTGTGTCACCCCTCCACTTT.

This clone has a handful of counts. The chain is built from TRBV18 and TRBJ2-7; D is unresolved. This CDR3 is built from 13 residues. Trimming stripped 5 bases from V and 3 bases from J, with 11 bases between. CDR1 KGHSH and CDR2 LQKENI come from the germline V gene. The CDR3 DNA sequence: TGTGCCAGCTCAGATACAGAAGGCTACGAGCAGTACTTC. Its translation: CASSDTEGYEQYF.

The V call is TRBV5-1, the J call TRBJ2-5; 9 bases line up with TRBD1. The CDR3 is made up of 15 amino acids. V was pared by 3 bases and J by 1 base, with 4 bases of the junction left unmatched. The germline V gene encodes CDR1 SGHRS and CDR2 YFSETQ. The CDR3 DNA follows: TGCGCCAGCAGCTGGACGACAGGGGGCCAAGAGACCCAGTACTTC. This codes for CASSWTTGGQETQYF. The variable domain in full, with the rest retrieved from reference TRBV5-1 and TRBJ2-5, is KAGVTQTPRYLIKTRGQQVTLSCSPISGHRSVSWYQQTPGQGLQFLFEYFSETQRNKGNFPGRFSGRQFSNSRSEMNVSTLELGDSALYLCASSWTTGGQETQYFGPGTRLLVL.

This rearrangement joins TRBV5-1 to TRBJ2-1; D may be TRBD2 (5 bases). The V gene's germline CDR1 is SGHRS and CDR2 YFSETQ. V lost 3 bases and J lost 7, with 17 bases in between. The CDR3 extends over 15 amino acids. The CDR3 nucleotides read TGCGCCAGCAGCTCACATACCGCGGGTAGGAATGAGCAGTTCTTC. This gives the protein CASSSHTAGRNEQFF.

The CDR3 here is CAWSVSYEQYF. The CDR3 DNA reads as TGTGCCTGGAGTGTGAGTTACGAGCAGTACTTC. The chain combines TRBV30 with TRBJ2-7; D gene unclear. The germline CDR1 and CDR2 sequences are GTSNPN and SVGIG (reference sequence). The CDR3 runs to 11 residues. V lost 0 bases and J 4 bases, leaving 4 bases between the germline ends.

The chain links TRBV7-3 to TRBJ2-7; 11 nucleotides match TRBD2. The CDR3 sequence is 17 residues long. CDR1 and CDR2 (germline): SGHTA, FQGTGA. Germline trimming cut 5 bases from V and 6 bases from J; bases unmatched to any gene: 15. The CDR3 DNA is TGTGCCAGCAGCCTATCCGGGGGAAGTAGCGGGAGGGGCGAGCAGTACTTC. Protein: CASSLSGGSSGRGEQYF.

The chain couples TRBV28 to TRBJ2-3, with a possible D match to TRBD2 (6 bases). V shed 4 bases and J shed 4 bases, with 15 bases lying between them. Germline CDR1 and CDR2: MDHEN and SYDVKM. CDR3 length: 15 residues. The CDR3 DNA sequence: TGTGCCAGCAGTTCGGGACTTAGGGGATCAGATACGCAGTATTTT. It encodes CASSSGLRGSDTQYF. Full variable domain (outside the CDR3, taken from reference TRBV28 and TRBJ2-3): DVKVTQSSRYLVKRTGEKVFLECVQDMDHENMFWYRQDPGLGLRLIYFSYDVKMKEKGDIPEGYSVSREKKERFSLILESASTNQTSMYLCASSSGLRGSDTQYFGPGTRLTVL.

This rearrangement joins TRBV5-5 to TRBJ1-1; D might be TRBD1 (5 bases). V was shortened by 4 bases and J by 1 base, with 8 bases between the two germline ends. This CDR3 is 13 amino acids long. CDR1 is SGHKS, CDR2 YYEKEE, per germline (reference sequence). CDR3 coding DNA: TGTGCCAGCAGCCTGGGGGAGAACACTGAAGCTTTCTTT. Translation: CASSLGENTEAFF.

The rearrangement uses TRBV6-6 and TRBJ2-7; TRBD1 matches at 7 bases. The CDR3 totals 16 residues. CDR1 MNHNY and CDR2 SVGAGI come from the germline V gene (reference sequence). The V segment lost 5 bases and the J segment 2 bases; nucleotides outside the gene matches: 12. In DNA form, the CDR3 reads TGTGCCAGCAGTACACCCTCCGGACAGGCCACCTACGAGCAGTACTTC. The encoded protein is CASSTPSGQATYEQYF.

The genes are TRBV12-5 and TRBJ2-2, with D uncertain. CDR3 size: 13 residues. Germline loops: CDR1 LGHNT, CDR2 FRNRAP. Between the trimmed V and J ends, which lost 1 base and 7 bases, there was a span of 7 bases. CDR3 residues: CASGLELGGELFF. Written as DNA, the CDR3 is TGTGCTAGTGGTTTGGAGCTCGGCGGGGAGCTGTTTTTT.

This chain joins TRBV18 and TRBJ2-1, with 13 bases aligning to TRBD2. J gave up 6 bases and V 4 bases, and 6 bases lay outside the gene matches. Germline V gives CDR1 KGHSH, CDR2 LQKENI. CDR3 length: 16 amino acids. The CDR3 reads CASSQSTSGGPNEQFF. As DNA, the CDR3 is TGTGCCAGCTCACAGTCGACTAGCGGGGGGCCCAATGAGCAGTTCTTC.

V is TRBV7-9 and J is TRBJ2-2, with D perhaps being TRBD1 or TRBD2 (7 bases each). This CDR3 has 15 residues. V gave up 10 bases and J gave up 6 bases, with 21 bases separating them. The germline V gene has CDR1 SEHNR and CDR2 FQNEAQ (reference sequence). CDR3 DNA sequence: TGTGCCACACTACCGACAGGGAGGGATCCCGGGGAGCTGTTTTTT. Translating it yields CATLPTGRDPGELFF.